Presented here are 21 T cell receptor beta chains from one specimen sequenced in a study of T cell repertoires in cytomegalovirus infection (dated by TCRdb to the late 2010s). TCRdb lists the instrument as Illumina HiSeq 1500. TCRdb passed the public sequencing reads through fastp at Q25 and MiXCR, retaining productive beta sequences. Rows are unified per CDR3 protein, each entry keeping the most common DNA and genes. The sample table contains 200,000 to 250,000 distinct CDR3 sequences; only one count was recorded for approximately 22% of them. The top ten clonotypes cover over 15% of the sample. The sample was CD8+ T cells from PBMCs. Receptors were obtained from a human donor in good health (CMV status not recorded). Some clones in this sample may be carry-over from other donors' samples.

A few counts support this clonotype. DNA of the CDR3: TGTGCCAGCAGGTCGGCTAGCGGGGGCGCAGATACGCAGTATTTT. Its protein product is CASRSASGGADTQYF. The rearrangement uses TRBV7-9 and TRBJ2-3, with TRBD2 matching over 10 bases. Germline V gene lookup returns CDR1 SEHNR and CDR2 FQNEAQ (reference sequence). The CDR3 has 15 amino acids. Trimming took 6 bases from V and 4 from J; bases not matched to a gene: 7.

Ten or more counts support this clonotype. This chain joins TRBV7-2 and TRBJ2-2; D gene unclear. V was shortened by 3 bases and J by 5 bases, with 4 bases between the two germline ends. CDR1 is SGHTA and CDR2 is FQGNSA in the germline V gene. The CDR3 extends over 12 amino acids. In nucleotides, the CDR3 is TGTGCCAGCAGCTTCAGGACCGGGGAGCTGTTTTTT. Its protein is CASSFRTGELFF.

The V call is TRBV4-3, the J call TRBJ2-3; D remains ambiguous. The CDR3 consists of 14 residues. The V end was cut by 0 bases, the J end by 6 bases, with 10 bases between. Germline V gene sequence: CDR1 LGHNA, CDR2 YSLEER. Written as DNA, the CDR3 is TGCGCCAGCAGCCAAGACTCATCCTCGGATACGCAGTATTTT. This translates into CASSQDSSSDTQYF.

To note about this clonotype: A much larger clone lies one base from this, so it may be a read error. The genes are TRBV5-4 and TRBJ2-7; D ambiguous. Germline lookup yields CDR1 SGHNT and CDR2 YYREEE (reference sequence). The CDR3 spans 14 residues. The V end was cut by 0 bases, the J end by 0 bases, with 7 bases between. In DNA, the CDR3 is TGTGCCAGCAGCTTGGTAGAGAGCTCCTACGAGCAGTACTTC. This codes for CASSLVESSYEQYF.

This clonotype was counted only a few times. The V and J genes are TRBV10-3 and TRBJ2-3, with 10 bases fitting TRBD2. The V and J ends lost 10 bases and 4 bases, in that order; junction bases with no gene match: 8. Germline CDR1 reads ENHRY; CDR2 reads SYGVKD. The CDR3 extends over 14 amino acids. The CDR3 is CATVAGGGADTQYF. The CDR3 coding sequence is TGTGCCACCGTAGCGGGGGGAGGGGCAGATACGCAGTATTTT.

This clonotype came up a few times. The rearrangement uses TRBV6-5 and TRBJ1-4; D possibly corresponds to TRBD1 (6 bases). The CDR3 length is 15 residues. In germline, CDR1 is MNHEY, CDR2 SVGAGI. The germline V and J ends were trimmed by 6 bases and 5 bases, with 16 bases remaining between them. The CDR3 DNA reads TGTGCCAGCAGCCCGACAGGAAGGCTAAATGAAAAACTGTTTTTT. It encodes CASSPTGRLNEKLFF.

The chain uses TRBV29-1 and TRBJ2-7, with a tentative D call TRBD1 (6 bases). The V gene lost 3 bases and the J gene lost 3 bases, with 9 bases spanning the gap. CDR3 length equals 12 residues. CDR1 and CDR2 (germline): SQVTM, ANQGSEA. The CDR3 loop is CSVDSGDYEQYF. CDR3 sequence (DNA): TGCAGCGTTGATTCAGGGGACTACGAGCAGTACTTC.

This clonotype was picked up a small number of times. V and J are TRBV28 and TRBJ2-2; 13 bases align to TRBD2. After removal of 9 bases from V and 2 bases from J, the junction contained 15 bases not matched to a gene. This CDR3 has 19 amino acids. Looked up from germline, CDR1 is MDHEN and CDR2 is SYDVKM. The CDR3 nucleotides are TGTGCCAGTAGGGGTAACGGACTAGCGGGGGCACTAAACACCGGGGAGCTGTTTTTT. Protein: CASRGNGLAGALNTGELFF.

The sample holds many counts of this clonotype. The chain joins TRBV7-8 to TRBJ2-5; D gene uncertain. Trimming took off 2 bases at V and 1 base at J, with 17 bases between the two ends. Germline V CDR1 and CDR2: SGHVS, FQNEAQ. This CDR3 contains 17 residues. The CDR3 nucleotides read TGTGCCAGCAGCTTACTACAAGGCAGCTCCCCCCAAGAGACCCAGTACTTC. Encoded protein: CASSLLQGSSPQETQYF.

This clonotype was counted a few times. This chain links TRBV29-1 with TRBJ1-4; 7 nucleotides align to TRBD1. Germline values: CDR1 SQVTM, CDR2 ANQGSEA. Trimming cost V 2 bases and J 10 bases; bases outside gene matches: 19. The CDR3 has 17 amino acids. Here the CDR3 reads CSVESPHRQGRKTKLFF. The CDR3 nucleotides read TGCAGCGTTGAATCCCCTCATCGACAGGGTAGGAAAACAAAACTGTTTTTT.

This chain joins TRBV6-5 and TRBJ2-5; D is unresolved. CDR3 length equals 13 residues. V was cut by 4 bases and J by 0 bases, with 6 bases left in between. CDR1 is MNHEY, CDR2 SVGAGI, per germline. For the CDR3, the DNA is TGTGCCAGCAGTTTTGCAGACCAAGAGACCCAGTACTTC. Translation gives CASSFADQETQYF.

The chain has TRBV29-1 and TRBJ1-1; D remains ambiguous. V lost 3 bases and J lost 0, with 8 bases in between. CDR3 length equals 13 residues. Germline V gene sequence: CDR1 SQVTM, CDR2 ANQGSEA. The CDR3 bases are TGCAGCGTTGAGTTGGCCATGAACACTGAAGCTTTCTTT. It is translated as CSVELAMNTEAFF.

The J gene is TRBJ1-2, the V gene TRBV28; D might be TRBD1 (6 bases). Germline-derived CDR1 and CDR2 are MDHEN and SYDVKM. The CDR3 contains 14 residues. Trimming shortened V by 1 base and J by 5 bases, and 11 bases separated the two germline ends. The DNA of the CDR3 is TGTGCCAGCAGTTTATTGGGGGGCGCATATGGCTACACCTTC. Encoded protein: CASSLLGGAYGYTF.

There are a few counts of this clonotype. The chain combines TRBV15 with TRBJ1-5, with D perhaps matching TRBD1 (5 bases). The CDR3 extends over 15 amino acids. CDR1 LNHNV and CDR2 YYDKDF come from the germline V gene (reference sequence). Trimming pared 3 bases from V and 0 bases from J, leaving 9 bases between. The CDR3 DNA reads TGTGCCACCAGCAGGAACACAGGTAGCAATCAGCCCCAGCATTTT. It encodes CATSRNTGSNQPQHF.

This clonotype showed up many times. V and J are TRBV10-3 and TRBJ2-2; TRBD1 matches 12 bases. Looked up from germline, CDR1 is ENHRY and CDR2 is SYGVKD. With 8 bases clipped from V and 7 bases from J, the junction kept 5 bases outside the gene matches. The CDR3 is 14 residues long. CDR3 amino acids: CAIGTGGAVGELFF. The CDR3 DNA reads as TGTGCCATCGGGACAGGGGGCGCGGTCGGGGAGCTGTTTTTT.

This clonotype was seen repeatedly, ten times or more. The V gene is TRBV12-3 or TRBV12-4, the J gene TRBJ1-1, with 8 positions matching TRBD1. Trimming removed 3 bases from V and 6 bases from J; junction bases left unmatched: 3. The CDR3 loop spans 13 amino acids. CDR3 sequence (DNA): TGTGCCAGCAGTTTCGGACAGGGCTCTGAAGCTTTCTTT. Protein: CASSFGQGSEAFF.

As to this clonotype: Compared with germline, one end of the junction differs, possibly owing to a read error. J is TRBJ2-2 and V is TRBV2; no clear D gene. CDR1 SNHLY and CDR2 FYNNEI come from the germline V gene. The CDR3 sequence is 13 residues long. The CDR3 is CDSSDSSFGELFF. Written as DNA, the CDR3 is TGTGACAGCAGTGATTCCAGCTTCGGGGAGCTGTTTTTT.

The chain uses TRBV24-1 and TRBJ2-1; 8 positions agree with TRBD1. This CDR3 contains 16 residues. Germline V gene data show CDR1 as KGHDR and CDR2 as SFDVKD. With 4 bases clipped from V and 8 bases from J, the junction kept 12 bases outside the gene matches. The CDR3 nucleotides read TGTGCCACCAGTGAGATGGGGACAGGTGTGGACGATGAGCAGTTCTTC. Encoded protein: CATSEMGTGVDDEQFF.

This clonotype was detected only a few times. The chain couples TRBV2 to TRBJ2-7; no clear D. The CDR3 is 13 residues long. Germline values: CDR1 SNHLY, CDR2 FYNNEI. In DNA form, the CDR3 reads TGTGGAGCAACTCCAGCTAGCTCCTACGAGCAGTACTTC. This translates into CGATPASSYEQYF.

This clonotype has more than one count but fewer than ten. The CDR3 region has the DNA TGTGCCAGCAGTTTTGAACGGGGGGAAGAGACCCAGTACTTC. Translation gives CASSFERGEETQYF. The chain employs TRBV12-3 or TRBV12-4 and TRBJ2-5; 7 nucleotides line up with TRBD2. J lost 3 bases, V lost 3 bases, and 4 bases had no gene match. This CDR3 region has 14 residues.

This chain joins TRBV4-1 and TRBJ2-1; 8 bases are a match to TRBD2. J lost 5 bases, V lost 5 bases, and 11 bases had no gene match. The CDR3 totals 16 residues. Germline CDR1 reads MGHRA; CDR2 reads YSYEKL. CDR3 nucleotides: TGCGCCAGCAGCGATTACTCGGGGGGGCCTCACAATGAGCAGTTCTTC. Translating it yields CASSDYSGGPHNEQFF.